The rows below give T cell receptor beta chains drawn from one sample of a study of cytotoxic CD8 clonotypes in ibrutinib-treated CLL. The table came from immunoSEQ multiplex PCR; TCRdb's copy has only in-frame clones and leaves some out. The repertoire includes 150,000 or so clones, about 79% of them detected once, and more than 10% sits in the top ten. Source: PBMCs, taken after 12 months of ibrutinib treatment. All receptors come from a human donor with chronic lymphocytic leukemia. Both conserved end residues are part of each CDR3. A D gene is named only where the DNA matches it firmly. For some rows the clone size is stated as once, few or many, or as a class when expanded; others skip it.

clone size: -
J gene: TRBJ2-7
V gene: TRBV4-1
D gene: TRBD1
CDR3 DNA: TGCGCCAGCAGCCGCCCGGGACAGGGATACGAGCAGTACTTC
CDR3 protein: CASSRPGQGYEQYF

clone size: -
J gene: TRBJ1-4
V gene: TRBV5-6
D gene: -
CDR3 DNA: TGTGCCAGCAGCTTGCCTAATGAAAAACTGTTTTTT
CDR3 protein: CASSLPNEKLFF

clone size: -
J gene: TRBJ2-7
V gene: TRBV10-3
D gene: TRBD2
CDR3 DNA: TGTGCCATCAGTGAGTCGGGCGGGGGCGAGCAGTACTTC
CDR3 protein: CAISESGGGEQYF

clone size: many
J gene: TRBJ2-1
V gene: TRBV10-3
D gene: -
CDR3 DNA: TGTGCCATCAGTGTTGGAAATGAGCAGTTCTTC
CDR3 protein: CAISVGNEQFF

clone size: -
J gene: TRBJ2-7
V gene: TRBV28
D gene: TRBD1
CDR3 DNA: TGTGCCACGAACCCCCTGGGACAGGGGTCCTACGAGCAGTACTTC
CDR3 protein: CATNPLGQGSYEQYF

clone size: once
J gene: TRBJ1-2
V gene: TRBV6-1
D gene: TRBD1
CDR3 DNA: TGTGCCAGCAGTGATTCGGACAGGGGCTTTTTCTATGGCTACACCTTC
CDR3 protein: CASSDSDRGFFYGYTF

clone size: -
J gene: TRBJ2-6
V gene: TRBV28
D gene: TRBD1
CDR3 DNA: TGTGCCAGCACCCGGGGCGATGGGGGACAGGGGGCCAACGTCCTGACTTTC
CDR3 protein: CASTRGDGGQGANVLTF

clone size: -
J gene: TRBJ1-5
V gene: TRBV15
D gene: -
CDR3 DNA: TGTGCCACCAGCAGCGGGGGTGTTGGCAATCAGCCCCAGCATTTT
CDR3 protein: CATSSGGVGNQPQHF

clone size: -
J gene: TRBJ2-7
V gene: TRBV4-2
D gene: -
CDR3 DNA: TGTGCCAGCAGCCAGGGCGGAAGCCACACCTACGAGCAGTACTTC
CDR3 protein: CASSQGGSHTYEQYF

clone size: few
J gene: TRBJ2-5
V gene: TRBV5-6
D gene: TRBD2
CDR3 DNA: TGTGCCAGCAGCAAATGGACTAGCGGGAGGATGGGAGAGACCCAGTACTTC
CDR3 protein: CASSKWTSGRMGETQYF

clone size: few
J gene: TRBJ2-7
V gene: TRBV6-1
D gene: -
CDR3 DNA: TGTGCCAGCAGTGAAGCTTTCCACCACAGCTACGAGCAGTACTTC
CDR3 protein: CASSEAFHHSYEQYF

clone size: -
J gene: TRBJ2-1
V gene: TRBV7-2
D gene: -
CDR3 DNA: TGTGCCAGCAGCTCCATCGCGGCGGACAATGAGCAGTTCTTC
CDR3 protein: CASSSIAADNEQFF

clone size: -
J gene: TRBJ2-1
V gene: TRBV30
D gene: TRBD2
CDR3 DNA: TGTGCCTGGAGTCCCACCGGGACTAGCGGGAGGGCCGCCTACAATGAGCAGTTCTTC
CDR3 protein: CAWSPTGTSGRAAYNEQFF

clone size: -
J gene: TRBJ2-7
V gene: TRBV2
D gene: -
CDR3 DNA: TGTGCCAGCAGTCCCTTAGACATGACCTACGAGCAGTACTTC
CDR3 protein: CASSPLDMTYEQYF

clone size: -
J gene: TRBJ1-2
V gene: TRBV7-8
D gene: TRBD1
CDR3 DNA: TGTGCCAGCAGCTTACGGACAGGGGCCTACTATGGCTACACCTTC
CDR3 protein: CASSLRTGAYYGYTF

clone size: -
J gene: TRBJ2-1
V gene: TRBV11-2
D gene: TRBD2
CDR3 DNA: TGTGCCAGCAGCTTAGGGACTAGCGTTAATGAGCAGTTCTTC
CDR3 protein: CASSLGTSVNEQFF

clone size: once
J gene: TRBJ1-1
V gene: TRBV2
D gene: -
CDR3 DNA: TGTGCCAGCAGTGAACCAGGGATAGGCACTGAAGCTTTCTTT
CDR3 protein: CASSEPGIGTEAFF

clone size: few
J gene: TRBJ1-1
V gene: TRBV20-1
D gene: -
CDR3 DNA: TGCAAGGGAGGCACTGAAGCTTTCTTT
CDR3 protein: CKGGTEAFF

clone size: -
J gene: TRBJ2-1
V gene: TRBV11-2
D gene: -
CDR3 DNA: TGTGCCAGCAGCTTTAAAAATCATGAGCAGTTCTTC
CDR3 protein: CASSFKNHEQFF

clone size: -
J gene: TRBJ2-2
V gene: TRBV28
D gene: -
CDR3 DNA: TGTGCCAGCAGTGTGGGGGGTTCCGGGGAGCTGTTTTTT
CDR3 protein: CASSVGGSGELFF

clone size: once
J gene: TRBJ2-7
V gene: TRBV11-2
D gene: -
CDR3 DNA: TGTGCCAGCAGCTCGACACCGGGACAAGGTCGGGACTACGAGCAGTACTTC
CDR3 protein: CASSSTPGQGRDYEQYF

clone size: -
J gene: TRBJ1-5
V gene: TRBV27
D gene: TRBD1
CDR3 DNA: TGTGCCAGCAGTTTAAATTGGGGGGGGTTGGGACAGTTCAATCAGCCCCAGCATTTT
CDR3 protein: CASSLNWGGLGQFNQPQHF

clone size: -
J gene: TRBJ2-5
V gene: TRBV7-2
D gene: -
CDR3 DNA: TGTGCCAGCAGCCCTCAGGGATACGAGACCCAGTACTTC
CDR3 protein: CASSPQGYETQYF

clone size: few
J gene: TRBJ1-1
V gene: TRBV29-1
D gene: TRBD1
CDR3 DNA: TGCAGCGTTGCTAAGGGACAGGGGAACACTGAAGCTTTCTTT
CDR3 protein: CSVAKGQGNTEAFF

clone size: -
J gene: TRBJ2-2
V gene: TRBV6-6
D gene: TRBD2
CDR3 DNA: TGTGCCAGCAGTCGAGGCCCAGCGGGAGGCCCAGGGGAGCTGTTTTTT
CDR3 protein: CASSRGPAGGPGELFF

clone size: -
J gene: TRBJ2-7
V gene: TRBV20-1
D gene: TRBD2
CDR3 DNA: TGCAGTGCTAGAGATCTCAGCGGGAGACCCTTC
CDR3 protein: CSARDLSGRPF

clone size: -
J gene: TRBJ1-1
V gene: TRBV9
D gene: -
CDR3 DNA: TGTGCCAGCAGCGTAGGCCGAATGAACACTGAAGCTTTCTTT
CDR3 protein: CASSVGRMNTEAFF

clone size: few
J gene: TRBJ2-1
V gene: TRBV28
D gene: TRBD2
CDR3 DNA: TGTGCCAGCAGTTTGACTAGCCGGTTGAGTGAGCAGTTCTTC
CDR3 protein: CASSLTSRLSEQFF

clone size: -
J gene: TRBJ2-7
V gene: TRBV2
D gene: -
CDR3 DNA: TGTGCCAGCAGGGACAAACCCGGGACAAGTCAAACCTTGAACCCCTACGAGCAGTACTTC
CDR3 protein: CASRDKPGTSQTLNPYEQYF

clone size: few
J gene: TRBJ1-1
V gene: TRBV18
D gene: -
CDR3 DNA: TGTGCCAGCTCACCACAGACCGTGAACACTGAAGCTTTCTTT
CDR3 protein: CASSPQTVNTEAFF

clone size: -
J gene: TRBJ1-5
V gene: TRBV6-6
D gene: -
CDR3 DNA: TGTGCCAGCAGTTACCGAGGGGGAGATAGCAATCAGCCCCAGCATTTT
CDR3 protein: CASSYRGGDSNQPQHF

clone size: -
J gene: TRBJ2-1
V gene: TRBV5-1
D gene: TRBD2
CDR3 DNA: TGCGCCAGCAGCTTGCTTGCCGCGACTAGCGGGAGAGGGGAGCAGTTCTTC
CDR3 protein: CASSLLAATSGRGEQFF

clone size: -
J gene: TRBJ2-7
V gene: TRBV10-3
D gene: TRBD2
CDR3 DNA: TGTGCCATCACGGAGACTAGCGGGAGATTGGGGAACGAGCAGTACTTC
CDR3 protein: CAITETSGRLGNEQYF

clone size: -
J gene: TRBJ2-3
V gene: TRBV14
D gene: TRBD2
CDR3 DNA: TGTGCCAGCAGCCGGCTAGCGGGAGCTACAGATACGCAGTATTTT
CDR3 protein: CASSRLAGATDTQYF

clone size: -
J gene: TRBJ2-1
V gene: TRBV2
D gene: -
CDR3 DNA: TGTGCCAGCAGTGAACAGGGGAGCTCCTACAATGAGCAGTTCTTC
CDR3 protein: CASSEQGSSYNEQFF

clone size: few
J gene: TRBJ1-5
V gene: TRBV6-1
D gene: -
CDR3 DNA: TGTGCCAGCAGTGGGGCCAGGTGGGATCAGCCCCAGCATTTT
CDR3 protein: CASSGARWDQPQHF

clone size: -
J gene: TRBJ2-3
V gene: TRBV28
D gene: -
CDR3 DNA: TGTGCCAGCAGTGTAACTAGCACAGATACGCAGTATTTT
CDR3 protein: CASSVTSTDTQYF

clone size: -
J gene: TRBJ2-1
V gene: TRBV6-6
D gene: TRBD1
CDR3 DNA: TGTGCCAGCAGTTTTCCTGGACAGGGGGCTGGGAATGAGCAGTTCTTC
CDR3 protein: CASSFPGQGAGNEQFF

clone size: -
J gene: TRBJ2-1
V gene: TRBV27
D gene: TRBD1
CDR3 DNA: TGTGCCAGCAGTTTAGCATCGACAGGGACCTACAATGAGCAGTTCTTC
CDR3 protein: CASSLASTGTYNEQFF

clone size: -
J gene: TRBJ2-7
V gene: TRBV21-1
D gene: -
CDR3 DNA: TGTGCCAGCAGCTCCCCCCCTAGCGGGTATCCCTACGAGCAGTACTTC
CDR3 protein: CASSSPPSGYPYEQYF

clone size: -
J gene: TRBJ1-1
V gene: TRBV11-2
D gene: -
CDR3 DNA: TGTGCCAGCGGTTGGGCCTTTAGGGACCAATTAAACACTGAAGCTTTCTTT
CDR3 protein: CASGWAFRDQLNTEAFF

clone size: few
J gene: TRBJ1-2
V gene: TRBV6-5
D gene: -
CDR3 DNA: TGTGCCAGCACCCAGGGATTAAACTATGGCTACACCTTC
CDR3 protein: CASTQGLNYGYTF

clone size: -
J gene: TRBJ2-7
V gene: TRBV7-6
D gene: TRBD1
CDR3 DNA: TGTGCCAGCACATTGGGACAGGGGTTCTACGAGCAGTACTTC
CDR3 protein: CASTLGQGFYEQYF

clone size: -
J gene: TRBJ2-7
V gene: TRBV28
D gene: TRBD2
CDR3 DNA: TGTGCCAGCCAAAGCCTAGCGGGAGCCTACGAGCAGTACTTC
CDR3 protein: CASQSLAGAYEQYF

clone size: -
J gene: TRBJ1-5
V gene: TRBV30
D gene: -
CDR3 DNA: TGTGCCTGGACCCGCGGGGTAGGTCAGCCCCAGCATTTT
CDR3 protein: CAWTRGVGQPQHF

clone size: -
J gene: TRBJ1-1
V gene: TRBV9
D gene: TRBD1
CDR3 DNA: TGTGCCAGCAGCCCGGAGGACAGGCGCACTGAAGCTTTCTTT
CDR3 protein: CASSPEDRRTEAFF

clone size: -
J gene: TRBJ2-7
V gene: TRBV9
D gene: -
CDR3 DNA: TGTGCCAGCAGCGTAGCTGGACACGGAGTTGGGGAGCAGTACTTC
CDR3 protein: CASSVAGHGVGEQYF

clone size: once
J gene: TRBJ2-1
V gene: TRBV4-1
D gene: TRBD2
CDR3 DNA: TGCGCCAGCAGCCAACTAGCGGAGAATGAGCAGTTCTTC
CDR3 protein: CASSQLAENEQFF

clone size: -
J gene: TRBJ2-3
V gene: TRBV7-9
D gene: -
CDR3 DNA: TGTGCCAGCAGCTTCAGGGCAGATACGCAGTATTTT
CDR3 protein: CASSFRADTQYF